Given below is one T cell receptor beta chain in context. In the original analysis: Amplified reference gene primers provided the basis for estimating nucleated cell counts. Repertoires were generated with immunoSEQ multiplex PCR, while TCRdb's copy carries only in-frame clones and drops some. V and J calls and clone size are those listed in that table; D and trimming were worked out from the DNA. The sample includes roughly 220,000 clones, 80% to 90% of them seen just once. The CDR3 is 16 residues long. The V end lost 4 bases, the J end lost 3 bases, and 18 bases lay between the germline ends. Germline loops: CDR1 LNHDA, CDR2 SQIVND (reference sequence). The entry originates in a study of blood T cell repertoires in COVID-19. Looking at the study overall: Spain, Italy and the United States supplied samples that represented acute and convalescent COVID-19.

The receptor was derived from a man aged 30 to 39 with active or convalescent COVID-19. The gene calls are TRBV19 and TRBJ2-5; a weak D match, TRBD1 (6 bases). Material: peripheral blood. The CDR3 nucleotides read TGTGCCAGTAGTACTGGACAGAAGATGTTGAAAGAGACCCAGTACTTC. Amino acid sequence: CASSTGQKMLKETQYF.